This T cell receptor beta chain appears in the sequencing data of a study of metastatic and nonmetastatic thyroid tumors. Study-level information: For malignant and benign thyroid patients, tumor or nodule tissue and blood were the sources whose repertoires were compared. Regarding the study as a whole: Significantly greater TCR beta diversity was reportedly found in malignant thyroid tumors than in benign nodules (in blood and tumor).

This clone was counted many times. As yet, its antigen is unknown. As originally analysed: Differences in CDR3 between clinicopathological groups were drawn on to build a classifier intended to discriminate distant-metastatic papillary thyroid cancer patients. Via MiXCR, TCRdb re-called the PCR reads. The V and J calls follow TCRdb's processing rather than the paper's. The top ten hold about 3.8% of the sample, which has about 40,000 clones, 15% to 20% seen once. Ahead of thyroid surgery, no patient had received treatment of any kind. The TCR originated in a female donor with papillary thyroid cancer or a benign thyroid nodule (not recorded which). Some clones in this sample may be carry-over from other donors' samples. The specimen was blood.

CDR3 protein: CASRAARGNEQFF. The DNA for the CDR3 is TGTGCCAGCAGGGCGGCCAGGGGAAATGAGCAGTTCTTC. V usage is TRBV7-9 and J usage is TRBJ2-1; TRBD1 is a possible D gene (6 bases). The CDR3 is 13 residues long. Trimming left V 6 bases short and J 7 bases short, with 13 bases between. In germline, CDR1 is SEHNR, CDR2 FQNEAQ (reference sequence).